This T cell receptor (beta chain) was retrieved from a study of identical twins. MiXCR, run by TCRdb on the 5' RACE reads, gives a single entry per CDR3 protein. Of some 500,000 distinct CDR3 sequences in the sample, less than 25% were seen once. Germline values: CDR1 SGHVS, CDR2 FNYEAQ. Deletions cut 7 bases from V and 5 bases from J, with 14 bases between. There are 13 residues in the CDR3. Study conclusions and caveats: Insertion counts were lower in abundant cord blood beta clonotypes, a trend that memory repertoires did not show.

This clonotype was recorded a few times. What it binds is unknown. These data were also reused for a study on T cells expressing NK-cell markers. In that study: Among eight sequenced donors, seven carried HCMV seropositivity while one was seronegative. Among a few donors, these clonotypes also ranked first in the CD3+CD56-NKG2C+ fraction.

This chain connects TRBV7-6 to TRBJ2-5; D not certain. What was sequenced was CD4+ T cells sorted from blood. This TCR came from a young woman in good health. The CDR3 DNA reads TGTGCCAGCACCCTGGGGTATAGGGAGACCCAGTACTTC. Translating it yields CASTLGYRETQYF.